This T cell receptor (beta chain) was profiled in a study of cytomegalovirus exposure and HLA in healthy donors. Study details: Unique TCR beta sequences numbering 117 million came from approximately 180 million T cells in an earlier analysis.

The junction had 7 bases not matched to a gene; V was cut back by 3 bases and J by 3 bases. The CDR3 spans 15 residues. Germline V gene lookup returns CDR1 SGHDN and CDR2 FVKESK. The PCR used 60 Vbeta and 13 Jbeta primers. Sequencing used immunoSEQ multiplex PCR; TCRdb keeps in-frame clones, though not all of them. Found here are about 160,000 clones, approximately 78% of them singletons; the top ten hold roughly 0.99%. The chain employs TRBV14 and TRBJ1-2, with TRBD1 identical over 7 bases. The TCR comes from a girl aged 2-10 years in good health and CMV-seropositive. The sample was PBMCs. The CDR3, as DNA: TGTGCCAGCAGCCACCCCAATACAGGGGACTATGGCTACACCTTC. Its protein is CASSHPNTGDYGYTF. Using reference TRBV14 and TRBJ1-2 for the parts outside the CDR3, the full variable domain is EAGVTQFPSHSVIEKGQTVTLRCDPISGHDNLYWYRRVMGKEIKFLLHFVKESKQDESGMPNNRFLAERTGGTYSTLKVQPAELEDSGVYFCASSHPNTGDYGYTFGSGTRLTVV.